This TCR beta chain is drawn from a study of T-cell memory formation after mild COVID-19. Study findings and constraints: Certain responding clones were present in pre-infection memory, suggesting participation of cross-reactive memory.

This clonotype has just a few counts. Its antigen is as yet unknown. TCRdb redid the calling of the 5' RACE reads with MiXCR, one entry per CDR3 protein. Of hundreds of thousands of distinct CDR3 sequences in the sample, 28% were seen once. This CDR3 has 15 amino acids. CDR1 and CDR2 from the germline V gene are SEHNR and FQNEAQ (reference sequence). Trimming left V 4 bases short and J 0 bases short, with 13 bases between. The chain couples TRBV7-9 to TRBJ2-7; D may be TRBD1 (6 bases). The receptor was derived from an adult woman who had mild COVID-19 (a few samples of this study predate the infection). Cell type and time point are not known. The sample was PBMCs or a T cell subset sorted from them (not recorded which). DNA for the CDR3: TGTGCCAGCAGCTCGACAGGACGGCCCTCCTACGAGCAGTACTTC. It codes for CASSSTGRPSYEQYF.